The clone carrying this TCR beta chain was detected only a few times. The data are from a study of blood T cell repertoires in COVID-19. Study at large: The samples span acute and convalescent COVID-19 from the United States, Italy and Spain.

Using immunoSEQ multiplex PCR, the repertoire was profiled, and TCRdb retains in-frame clones only, with some absent. The sample consists of approximately 71,000 clones, just over 90% of them appearing once. The V gene's germline CDR1 is LGHNA and CDR2 YSLEER. This CDR3 spans 14 amino acids. V was cut by 0 bases and J by 6 bases, with 9 bases left in between. V gene TRBV4-3 combines with J gene TRBJ2-4; D might be TRBD2 (6 bases). The TCR sequence derives from a woman younger than 30 with acute or convalescent COVID-19. Sequencing was done on a sample of peripheral blood. The CDR3 coding sequence is TGCGCCAGCAGCCAAGATACTAGCAGAAACATTCAGTACTTC. Translated, it gives CASSQDTSRNIQYF.